Only a few counts were recorded for the clone carrying this T cell receptor beta chain. Its antigen remains unknown. In building TCR beta libraries, iRepertoire HTBI primers were used together with Arm-PCR of CDR3 regions. TCRdb processed the multiplex PCR reads anew with MiXCR; each CDR3 protein has one entry. Here the sample spans roughly 420,000 distinct CDR3 sequences, roughly 15% being singletons. This entry is derived from a study of regulatory T cells in long-lasting Graves disease. Study information: Antithyroid drugs had been given to newly diagnosed Graves' patients for under 3 months.

Study outcomes and limitations: Limited sample numbers may have lowered accuracy.

Unmatched junction bases numbered 7, after V lost 6 bases and J lost 7 bases. The CDR3 has 13 residues. Per the germline V gene, CDR1 is DFQATT and CDR2 is SNEGSKA (reference sequence). Time point of the sample: newly diagnosed GD, antithyroid drugs for less than 3 months. PBMCs provided the RNA from which the TCR library was made. This sample was also put to use in a study of T cells in Graves' hyperthyroidism and ophthalmopathy.

V is TRBV20-1 and J is TRBJ1-5; the match to TRBD1 covers 9 bases. The source material was peripheral blood mononuclear cells (PBMCs), sampled at new diagnosis, from a patient treated with antithyroid drugs. The receptor comes from a woman aged 18-35 years with Graves disease. Here the CDR3 reads CSAPGTGRQPQHF. CDR3 bases: TGCAGTGCCCCCGGGACAGGGAGGCAGCCCCAGCATTTT.